What follows describes a single TCR beta chain. The data were produced by immunoSEQ multiplex PCR, yet TCRdb's version contains in-frame clones alone and is incomplete. The sample holds just under 45,000 clones; around 82% are singletons and the top ten take about 15%. This CDR3 region has 13 residues. The germline gives CDR1 MNHEY, CDR2 SMNVEV (reference sequence). The germline V and J ends were trimmed by 0 bases and 8 bases, with 7 bases remaining between them. The source of the sample is a study of PD-L1 blockade in urothelial cancer. Across the whole study: Of prior chemotherapy regimens, patients had received between 0 and 3.

As to time point: peripheral blood 6 weeks after treatment start. The receptor's source is a man aged 55-75 years with urothelial cancer. The sequencing used PBMCs, collected around atezolizumab (anti-PD-L1) treatment. This rearrangement joins TRBV27 to TRBJ1-4, with TRBD1 as a possible D gene (5 bases). DNA of the CDR3: TGTGCCAGCAGTTTATCAGGGGTCGAAAAACTGTTTTTT. Translation: CASSLSGVEKLFF.